The sequence of this T cell receptor beta chain was determined in a study of shared clonotypes between healthy human individuals. Study-level information: Each donor had three CD4 naive, three CD4 memory, two CD8 naive and one CD8 memory plate.

Sequencing was performed with immunoSEQ multiplex PCR; in TCRdb, only in-frame clones are kept and a portion is missing. Of a few million clones listed, roughly nine tenths are singletons. The V gene's germline CDR1 is MNHNS and CDR2 SASEGT. The CDR3 sequence is 19 residues long. J lost 4 bases, V lost 2 bases, and 18 bases had no gene match. J is TRBJ2-7 and V is TRBV6-1; TRBD2 matches at 9 bases. This receptor was taken from a young man in good health. The material sequenced was naive CD4+ T cells sorted from blood. Subset specified: CD45RA+ positively selected. CDR3 loop: CASSEPPGVAGAPVYEQYF. CDR3 nucleotide sequence: TGTGCCAGCAGTGAACCCCCTGGGGTAGCGGGAGCCCCCGTTTACGAGCAGTACTTC.